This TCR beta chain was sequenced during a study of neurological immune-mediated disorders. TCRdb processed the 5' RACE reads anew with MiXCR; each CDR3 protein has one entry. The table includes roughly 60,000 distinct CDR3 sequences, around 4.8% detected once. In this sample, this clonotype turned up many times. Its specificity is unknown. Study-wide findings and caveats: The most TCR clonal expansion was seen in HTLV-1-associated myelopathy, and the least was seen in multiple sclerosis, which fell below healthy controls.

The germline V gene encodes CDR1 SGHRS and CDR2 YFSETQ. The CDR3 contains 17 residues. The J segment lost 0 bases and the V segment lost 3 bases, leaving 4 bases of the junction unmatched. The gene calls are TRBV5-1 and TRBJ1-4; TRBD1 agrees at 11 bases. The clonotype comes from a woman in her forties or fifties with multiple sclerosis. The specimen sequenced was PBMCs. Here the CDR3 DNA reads TGCGCCAGCAGCTCGGACAGGGGGCCTGCAACTAATGAAAAACTGTTTTTT. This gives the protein CASSSDRGPATNEKLFF.